The 9 T cell receptor beta chains given below trace back to one sample, sequenced in a study of OX40 agonist ivuxolimab in advanced cancers. Sequencing used immunoSEQ multiplex PCR; TCRdb keeps in-frame clones, though not all of them. The sample holds around 100,000 clones, around nine tenths seen once. Material: CD4+ or CD8+ T cells sorted from blood, obtained in a trial of the OX40 agonist ivuxolimab. The receptors stem from an adult with an advanced solid tumor such as melanoma, head and neck, liver or kidney cancer.

The chain joins TRBV5-8 to TRBJ2-5, with a possible D match to TRBD1 (6 bases). Trimming took 4 bases from V and 3 from J, leaving 13 bases between them. The CDR3 sequence is 14 residues long. CDR1 and CDR2 (germline): SGHTS, YDEGEE. This CDR3 reads CASSPGQFKETQYF. The CDR3 DNA follows: TGTGCCAGCAGCCCAGGACAGTTCAAAGAGACCCAGTACTTC.

This clone showed up just a few times. The chain couples TRBV7-2 to TRBJ1-1; D is possibly TRBD1 (6 bases). Germline V gives CDR1 SGHTA, CDR2 FQGNSA. The CDR3 length is 14 residues. V shed 5 bases and J shed 0 bases, with 10 bases lying between them. CDR3 sequence reads: CASSLTGMNTEAFF. In DNA, the CDR3 is TGTGCCAGCAGCCTAACAGGGATGAACACTGAAGCTTTCTTT.

J is TRBJ2-1 and V is TRBV21-1; the table's D gene call, TRBD2, was not cross checked with the DNA. TRBV21-1 is tagged as a pseudogene. CDR3 size: 17 residues. The CDR3 nucleotides are TGTGCCAGCAGCAAAGGAGCCCCAGCGGGAGAGTTAAATGAGCAGTTCTTC. Amino acid sequence: CASSKGAPAGELNEQFF.

The gene calls are TRBV6-4 and TRBJ2-3; TRBD2 agrees at 10 bases. CDR3 length equals 15 residues. CDR1 is MRHNA and CDR2 is SNTAGT in the germline V gene. J lost 2 bases, V lost 8 bases, and 7 bases had no gene match. CDR3 sequence (DNA): TGTGCCAGCGGAGCTAGCGGGAGCTCCACAGATACGCAGTATTTT. Protein: CASGASGSSTDTQYF.

The chain links TRBV28 to TRBJ2-6, with 7 bases fitting TRBD1. The CDR3 covers 17 residues. V was pared by 2 bases and J by 0 bases, with 4 bases of the junction left unmatched. Germline V lookup: CDR1 MDHEN, CDR2 SYDVKM. This chain's CDR3 is CASSLDRAGSGANVLTF. As DNA, the CDR3 is TGTGCCAGCAGTTTAGACAGGGCCGGCTCTGGGGCCAACGTCCTGACTTTC.

V is TRBV5-1 and J is TRBJ1-1, with 7 bases that match TRBD1. V shed 4 bases, J shed 6 bases, and the junction held 12 bases outside the gene matches. CDR1 SGHRS and CDR2 YFSETQ come from the germline V gene. The CDR3 is 15 amino acids. CDR3: CASSAEQGSISEAFF. The CDR3, as DNA: TGCGCCAGCAGCGCCGAACAGGGGTCCATTTCTGAAGCTTTCTTT.

J is TRBJ2-1 and V is TRBV7-2; tentative D call: TRBD1 (6 bases). V was pared by 2 bases and J by 9 bases, with 11 bases between. The CDR3 is 13 amino acids. Germline loops: CDR1 SGHTA, CDR2 FQGNSA. DNA for the CDR3: TGTGCCAGCAGCTTATTCCGGGACACTGAGCAGTTCTTC. This encodes CASSLFRDTEQFF.

This clone was picked up one time. This chain connects TRBV2 to TRBJ2-2, with D tentatively TRBD2 (6 bases). The CDR3 contains 14 residues. The V and J ends lost 6 bases and 4 bases respectively, with 12 bases between them. Germline V gene lookup returns CDR1 SNHLY and CDR2 FYNNEI. DNA of the CDR3: TGTGCCAGCAGCCGGGACTCGGGCACCGGGGAGCTGTTTTTT. Its translation: CASSRDSGTGELFF.

J is TRBJ2-5 and V is TRBV19; the D is unclear. The CDR3 covers 15 residues. With 8 bases removed from V and 0 bases from J, the gap between germline ends came to 16 bases. Germline CDR1 is LNHDA and CDR2 is SQIVND (reference sequence). The CDR3 sequence: CASASGWGNQETQYF. In DNA, the CDR3 is TGTGCCAGTGCTAGTGGGTGGGGTAACCAAGAGACCCAGTACTTC. The full variable domain, its missing parts supplied by reference TRBV19 and TRBJ2-5, is DGGITQSPKYLFRKEGQNVTLSCEQNLNHDAMYWYRQDPGQGLRLIYYSQIVNDFQKGDIAEGYSVSREKKESFPLTVTSAQKNPTAFYLCASASGWGNQETQYFGPGTRLLVL.